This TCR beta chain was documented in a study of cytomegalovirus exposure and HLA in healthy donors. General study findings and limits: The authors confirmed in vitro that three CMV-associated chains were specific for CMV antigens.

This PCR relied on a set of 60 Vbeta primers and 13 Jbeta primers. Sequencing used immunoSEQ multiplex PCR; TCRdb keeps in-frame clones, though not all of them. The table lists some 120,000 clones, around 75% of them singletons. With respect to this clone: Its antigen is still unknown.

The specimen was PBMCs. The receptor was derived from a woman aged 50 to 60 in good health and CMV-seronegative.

The CDR3 loop is CSVERDYPSDTQYF. The CDR3 DNA is TGCAGCGTTGAAAGGGACTACCCCTCCGATACGCAGTATTTT. This chain joins TRBV29-1 and TRBJ2-3, with 7 bases that match TRBD2. The germline V gene has CDR1 SQVTM and CDR2 ANQGSEA. J gave up 6 bases and V 2 bases, and 8 bases lay outside the gene matches. The CDR3 length is 14 residues.